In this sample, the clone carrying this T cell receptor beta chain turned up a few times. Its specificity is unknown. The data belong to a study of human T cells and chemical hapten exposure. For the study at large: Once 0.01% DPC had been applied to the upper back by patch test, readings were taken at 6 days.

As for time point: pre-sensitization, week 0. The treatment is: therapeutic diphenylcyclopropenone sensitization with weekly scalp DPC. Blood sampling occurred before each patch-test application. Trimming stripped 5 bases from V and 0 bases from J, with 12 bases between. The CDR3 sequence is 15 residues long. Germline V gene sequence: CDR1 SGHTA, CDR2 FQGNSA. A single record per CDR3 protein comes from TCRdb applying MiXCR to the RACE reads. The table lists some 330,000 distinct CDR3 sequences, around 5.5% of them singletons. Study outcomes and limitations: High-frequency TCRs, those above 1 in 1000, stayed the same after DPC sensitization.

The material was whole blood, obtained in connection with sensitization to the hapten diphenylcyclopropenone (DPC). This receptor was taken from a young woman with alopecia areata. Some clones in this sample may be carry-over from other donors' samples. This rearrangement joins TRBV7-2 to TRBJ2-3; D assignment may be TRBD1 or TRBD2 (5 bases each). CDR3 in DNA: TGTGCCAGCAGCGTACGGGGCGGCAGCACAGATACGCAGTATTTT. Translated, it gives CASSVRGGSTDTQYF.